The 9 T cell receptor beta chains given below trace back to one sample, sequenced in a study of cytotoxic CD8 clonotypes in ibrutinib-treated CLL. TCRdb keeps only in-frame clones here, not all; method: immunoSEQ multiplex PCR. The table shows just over 200,000 clones, with roughly 65% occurring only once. Sequences were derived from PBMCs, sampled after 12 months of ibrutinib treatment. Source of these receptors: a human donor with chronic lymphocytic leukemia.

The chain employs TRBV10-2 and TRBJ1-2, with no clear D. Germline V gene data show CDR1 as WSHSY and CDR2 as SAAADI. Trimming stripped 2 bases from V and 4 bases from J, with 8 bases between. The CDR3 sequence is 13 residues long. The CDR3 spells CASSEPSGYGYTF. CDR3 sequence (DNA): TGCGCCAGCAGTGAGCCCAGCGGCTATGGCTACACCTTC.

The V and J genes are TRBV6-1 and TRBJ1-2; D may be TRBD1 (6 bases). CDR3 length equals 18 residues. Looked up from germline, CDR1 is MNHNS and CDR2 is SASEGT. Trimming removed 2 bases at V and 4 bases at J, with 23 bases between. DNA of the CDR3: TGTGCCAGCAGTGAATCCCTAATAGGGGGGTTGTCGATCTATGGCTACACCTTC. It yields the protein CASSESLIGGLSIYGYTF.

The rearrangement joins TRBV7-9 to TRBJ1-1; 10 bases are shared with TRBD1. The CDR3 contains 13 residues. J gave up 11 bases and V 2 bases, and 5 bases lay outside the gene matches. Germline V gives CDR1 SEHNR, CDR2 FQNEAQ (reference sequence). The CDR3 coding sequence is TGTGCCAGCAGCTTAATGGACAGGGGGAGGGCTTTCTTT. This encodes CASSLMDRGRAFF.

The chain employs TRBV21-1 and TRBJ1-2. TRBV21-1 is noted as a pseudogene. The CDR3 loop spans 14 amino acids. CDR3 amino acids: CASSKVVGKGGYTF. CDR3 in DNA: TGTGCCAGCAGCAAAGTTGTCGGGAAAGGGGGCTACACCTTC.

The V gene is TRBV2, the J gene TRBJ2-5; 11 positions agree with TRBD2. This CDR3 region has 14 residues. Germline V gene data show CDR1 as SNHLY and CDR2 as FYNNEI. Trimming cost V 6 bases and J 4 bases; bases outside gene matches: 4. For the CDR3, the DNA is TGTGCCAGCAGCCCTACTAGCGGGAGAGAGACCCAGTACTTC. This sequence encodes CASSPTSGRETQYF.

This clone was picked up a small number of times. This rearrangement joins TRBV21-1 to TRBJ1-2. TRBV21-1 is recorded as a pseudogene. The CDR3 sequence is 15 residues long. The CDR3, as DNA: TGTGCCAGCAGCACCCGACAGGGACTACGCGATGGCTACACCTTC. It encodes CASSTRQGLRDGYTF.

The chain uses TRBV6-5 and TRBJ1-2; 8 bases align to TRBD1. The CDR3 length is 15 residues. Trimming at V came to 0 bases and at J to 4 bases, leaving 4 bases not matched to a gene. CDR1 is MNHEY and CDR2 is SVGAGI in the germline V gene. This CDR3 reads CASSYSRTGSYGYTF. CDR3 bases: TGTGCCAGCAGTTACTCCCGGACAGGGAGCTATGGCTACACCTTC.

This chain links TRBV30 with TRBJ2-3, with TRBD2 matching 10 bases. The CDR3 extends over 13 amino acids. V shed 0 bases, J shed 11 bases, and the junction held 5 bases outside the gene matches. In germline, CDR1 is GTSNPN, CDR2 SVGIG (reference sequence). The CDR3 DNA sequence: TGTGCCTGGAGTGTCGCGAGCGGGGGGGAGCAGTATTTT. This encodes CAWSVASGGEQYF.

This chain uses TRBV9 with TRBJ1-2; maybe TRBD1 (6 bases). The V end lost 0 bases, the J end lost 8 bases, and 20 bases lay between the germline ends. The CDR3 has 16 residues. Looked up from germline, CDR1 is SGDLS and CDR2 is YYNGEE. The CDR3 region is CASSVVSIGGRGGYTF. The CDR3 DNA sequence: TGTGCCAGCAGCGTAGTTTCGATCGGGGGCAGGGGCGGCTACACCTTC.